This entry concerns a single T cell receptor (beta chain). The data originate from a study of blood T cell repertoires in COVID-19. Across the study: COVID-19 samples, acute and convalescent, were from the United States, Italy and Spain. PBMCs, B-cell-depleted T cells, or T cells were the source of the cDNA or gDNA that made up the material.

Per the authors' pipeline: Estimation of nucleated cell counts was performed using reference gene primer amplification. Generated by immunoSEQ multiplex PCR, the TCRdb table keeps only in-frame clones and is missing some. The DNA was the basis for D and trimming; V, J and clone size are from that table. The sample carries about 170,000 clones, about 80% recorded once. The V and J ends lost 4 bases and 1 base, in that order; junction bases with no gene match: 5. CDR3 length: 14 residues. The germline V gene encodes CDR1 SGHRS and CDR2 YFSETQ. What was sequenced was peripheral blood. The chain employs TRBV5-1 and TRBJ2-7; 7 nucleotides align to TRBD1. This sequence was found in an elderly woman with acute or convalescent COVID-19. The chain's CDR3 is CASSTGQASYEQYF. The DNA of the CDR3 is TGCGCCAGCAGCACCGGACAGGCGTCCTACGAGCAGTACTTC.